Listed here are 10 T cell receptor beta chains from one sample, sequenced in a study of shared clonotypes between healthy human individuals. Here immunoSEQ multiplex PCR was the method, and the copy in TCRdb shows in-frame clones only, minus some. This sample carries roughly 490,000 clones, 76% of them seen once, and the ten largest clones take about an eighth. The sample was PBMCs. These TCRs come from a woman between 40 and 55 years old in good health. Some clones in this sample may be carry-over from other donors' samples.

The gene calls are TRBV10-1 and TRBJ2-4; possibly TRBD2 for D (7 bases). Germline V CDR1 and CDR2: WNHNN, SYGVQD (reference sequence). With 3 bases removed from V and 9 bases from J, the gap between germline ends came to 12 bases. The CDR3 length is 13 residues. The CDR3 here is CASSEGGAGIQYF. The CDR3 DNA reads TGCGCCAGCAGTGAAGGGGGGGCGGGCATTCAGTACTTC.

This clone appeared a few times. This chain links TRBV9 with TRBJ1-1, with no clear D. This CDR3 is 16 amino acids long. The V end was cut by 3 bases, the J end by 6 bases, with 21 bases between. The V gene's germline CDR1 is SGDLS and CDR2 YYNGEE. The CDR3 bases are TGTGCCAGCAGCGACTTGGGAAGCAGTCTCACTCCTGAAGCTTTCTTT. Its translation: CASSDLGSSLTPEAFF.

CDR3 amino acids: CASSFSGGTFSTEAFF. The CDR3 nucleotides read TGTGCCAGCAGCTTTTCGGGGGGTACTTTTTCCACTGAAGCTTTCTTT. J is TRBJ1-1 and V is TRBV5-4, with TRBD1 as a possible D gene (5 bases). The CDR3 is 16 residues long. The V and J ends lost 2 bases and 4 bases respectively, with 18 bases between them. Germline V gives CDR1 SGHNT, CDR2 YYREEE (reference sequence).

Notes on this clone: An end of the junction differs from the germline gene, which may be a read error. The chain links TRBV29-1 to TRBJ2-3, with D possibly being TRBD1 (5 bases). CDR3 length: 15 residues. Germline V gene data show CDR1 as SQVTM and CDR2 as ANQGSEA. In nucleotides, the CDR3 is TGCAGCGCCACGGGCAGGAAGGGTAAGACAGATACGCAGTATTTC. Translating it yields CSATGRKGKTDTQYF.

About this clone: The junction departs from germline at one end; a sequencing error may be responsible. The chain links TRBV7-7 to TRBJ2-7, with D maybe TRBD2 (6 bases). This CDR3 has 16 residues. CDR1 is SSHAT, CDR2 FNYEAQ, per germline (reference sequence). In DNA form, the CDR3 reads TGTGCTAGCAGCTTAGCGGCGAGTCGAAGCTCCTACGAGCAGTACTTC. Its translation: CASSLAASRSSYEQYF. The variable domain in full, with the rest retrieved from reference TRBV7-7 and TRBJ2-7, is GAGVSQSPRYKVTKRGQDVTLRCDPISSHATLYWYQQALGQGPEFLTYFNYEAQPDKSGLPSDRFSAERPEGSISTLTIQRTEQRDSAMYRCASSLAASRSSYEQYFGPGTRLTVT.

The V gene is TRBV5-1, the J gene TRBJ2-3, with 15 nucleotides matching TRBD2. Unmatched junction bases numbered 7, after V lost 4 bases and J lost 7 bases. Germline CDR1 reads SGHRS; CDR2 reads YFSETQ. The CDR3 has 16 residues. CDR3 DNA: TGCGCCAGCAGCCCACGGACTAGCGGGAGGGCCAATACGCAGTATTTT. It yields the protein CASSPRTSGRANTQYF.

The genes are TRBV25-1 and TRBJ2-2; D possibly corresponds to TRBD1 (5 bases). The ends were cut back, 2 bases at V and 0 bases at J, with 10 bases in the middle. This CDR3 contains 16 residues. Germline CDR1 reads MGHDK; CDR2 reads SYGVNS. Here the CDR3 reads CASSEVRAPNTGELFF. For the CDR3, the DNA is TGTGCCAGCAGTGAAGTCAGGGCCCCGAACACCGGGGAGCTGTTTTTT.

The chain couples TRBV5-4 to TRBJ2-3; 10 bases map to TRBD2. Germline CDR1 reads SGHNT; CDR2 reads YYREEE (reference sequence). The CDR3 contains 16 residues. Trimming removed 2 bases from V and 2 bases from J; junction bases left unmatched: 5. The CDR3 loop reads CASSLTAGGNTDTQYF. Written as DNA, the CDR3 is TGTGCCAGCAGCTTAACAGCGGGAGGGAACACAGATACGCAGTATTTT.

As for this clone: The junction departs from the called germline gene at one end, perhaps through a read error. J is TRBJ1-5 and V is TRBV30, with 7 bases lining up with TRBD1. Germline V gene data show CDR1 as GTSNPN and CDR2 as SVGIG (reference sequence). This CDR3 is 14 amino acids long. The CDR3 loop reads CARSVTGSYQPQHF. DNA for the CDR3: TGTGCCCGGAGTGTGACAGGGTCTTACCAGCCCCAGCATTTT.

The CDR3 coding sequence is TGCGCCAGCAGCCAAGTTTTCAGGGGTCGGATGAACACTGAAGCTTTCTTT. It translates to CASSQVFRGRMNTEAFF. V usage is TRBV4-1 and J usage is TRBJ1-1; possibly TRBD1 for D (6 bases). The CDR3 consists of 17 residues. With 1 base removed from V and 0 bases from J, the gap between germline ends came to 15 bases. Per germline, CDR1 MGHRA and CDR2 YSYEKL.